This TCR beta chain derives from a study of Graves' ophthalmopathy and Graves' hyperthyroidism. The study amplified TCR beta CDR3 regions using RNA transcripts. RT-PCR was first run with HTBI primers, then multiplex PCR in a second round. TCRdb reprocessed the multiplex PCR reads via MiXCR and lists one record per CDR3 protein. The sample has about 740,000 distinct CDR3 sequences; about 44% are singletons. Disease in donors with ophthalmopathy had moderate-to-severe activity, CAS ≥3, NOSPECS ≥4 and under 3 months' duration. The V gene's germline CDR1 is SGHTA and CDR2 FQGTGA. V dropped 5 bases and J dropped 8; count of bases not matched to a gene: 6. The CDR3 is made up of 13 amino acids.

The sample consisted of peripheral blood. The origin of this receptor is an adult man with Graves' ophthalmopathy. The gene calls are TRBV7-3 and TRBJ1-2; the match to TRBD1 covers 9 bases. CDR3 sequence: CASSPLGTGGYTF. The CDR3 DNA is TGTGCCAGCAGCCCACTGGGGACAGGGGGCTACACCTTC.